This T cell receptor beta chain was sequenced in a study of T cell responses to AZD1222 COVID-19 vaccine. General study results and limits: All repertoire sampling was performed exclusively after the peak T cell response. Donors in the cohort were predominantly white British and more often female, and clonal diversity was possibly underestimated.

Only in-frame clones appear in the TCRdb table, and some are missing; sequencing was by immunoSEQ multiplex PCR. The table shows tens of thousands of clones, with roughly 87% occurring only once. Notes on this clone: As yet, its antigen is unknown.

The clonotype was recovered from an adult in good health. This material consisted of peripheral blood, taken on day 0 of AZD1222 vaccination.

The DNA of the CDR3 is TGTGCCTCATCAGAGGGCAGGGAGGTCACTGAAGCTTTCTTT. The encoded protein is CASSEGREVTEAFF. The chain recombines TRBV30 with TRBJ1-1; D may be TRBD1 (5 bases). The germline V and J ends were trimmed by 7 bases and 4 bases, with 19 bases remaining between them. The CDR3 loop spans 14 amino acids. Germline CDR1 is GTSNPN and CDR2 is SVGIG (reference sequence).